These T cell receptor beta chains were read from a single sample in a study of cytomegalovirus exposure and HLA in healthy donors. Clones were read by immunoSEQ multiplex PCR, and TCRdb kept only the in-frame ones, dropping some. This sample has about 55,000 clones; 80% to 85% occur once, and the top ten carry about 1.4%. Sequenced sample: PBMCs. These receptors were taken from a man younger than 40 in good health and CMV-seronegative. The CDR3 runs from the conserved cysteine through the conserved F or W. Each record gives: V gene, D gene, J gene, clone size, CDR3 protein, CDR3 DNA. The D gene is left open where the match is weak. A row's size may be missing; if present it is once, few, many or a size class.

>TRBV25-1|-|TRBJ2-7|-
CASSDHLYEQYF
TGTGCCAGCAGTGATCACCTCTACGAGCAGTACTTC
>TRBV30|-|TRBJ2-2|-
CAWARGSGTGELFF
TGTGCCTGGGCCAGAGGGTCCGGCACCGGGGAGCTGTTTTTT
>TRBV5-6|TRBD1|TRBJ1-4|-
CASSSRQGTEKLFF
TGTGCCAGCAGTTCCCGACAGGGCACTGAAAAACTGTTTTTT
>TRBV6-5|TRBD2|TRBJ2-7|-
CASRSLAGSPYEQYF
TGTGCCAGCAGATCACTAGCGGGGTCCCCCTACGAGCAGTACTTC
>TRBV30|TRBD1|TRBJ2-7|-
CAWSEDRGLSYEQYF
TGTGCCTGGAGTGAAGACAGGGGACTTTCCTACGAGCAGTACTTC
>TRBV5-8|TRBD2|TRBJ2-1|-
CASSFNRGPRGGNEQFF
TGTGCCAGCAGCTTTAATCGGGGCCCGCGGGGGGGCAATGAGCAGTTCTTC
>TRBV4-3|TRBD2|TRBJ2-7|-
CASSQDEGGGAYEQYF
TGCGCCAGCAGCCAAGATGAAGGCGGGGGGGCCTACGAGCAGTACTTC
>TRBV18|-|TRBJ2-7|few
CASSPSSLPEQYF
TGTGCCAGCTCACCCTCCTCCCTACCCGAGCAGTACTTC
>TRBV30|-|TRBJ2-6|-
CASRYSGANVLTF
TGTGCGTCGCGCTACTCTGGGGCCAACGTCCTGACTTTC
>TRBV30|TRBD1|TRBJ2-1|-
CAITDRAPYNEQFF
TGTGCCATTACGGACAGGGCACCCTACAATGAGCAGTTCTTC
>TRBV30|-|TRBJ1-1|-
CAWIPGGYGNTEAFF
TGTGCCTGGATCCCGGGGGGGTACGGGAACACTGAAGCTTTCTTT
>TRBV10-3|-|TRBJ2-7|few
CAIRDDRSSYEQYF
TGTGCCATCAGAGATGACAGGTCCTCCTACGAGCAGTACTTC
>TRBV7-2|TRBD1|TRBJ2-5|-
CASSGQGETQYF
TGTGCCAGCAGCGGACAGGGGGAGACCCAGTACTTC
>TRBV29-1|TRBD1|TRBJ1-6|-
CSVSGQGGSPLHF
TGCAGCGTTTCGGGACAGGGAGGGTCACCCCTCCACTTT
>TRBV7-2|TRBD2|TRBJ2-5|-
CASSLGALAGVGETQYF
TGTGCCAGCAGCTTAGGGGCACTAGCGGGAGTCGGAGAGACCCAGTACTTC
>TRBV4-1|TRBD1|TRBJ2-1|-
CASSQARTGGLISYNEQFF
TGCGCCAGCAGCCAAGCCAGAACAGGGGGCTTAATATCCTACAATGAGCAGTTCTTC
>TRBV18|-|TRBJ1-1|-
CASSPPGRVSNTEAFF
TGTGCCAGCTCACCACCAGGCAGGGTGTCTAACACTGAAGCTTTCTTT
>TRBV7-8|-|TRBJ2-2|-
CASSLRGVNTGELFF
TGTGCCAGCAGCTTACGGGGAGTTAACACCGGGGAGCTGTTTTTT
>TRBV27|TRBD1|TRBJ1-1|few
CASSLPQTDRGPARTEAFF
TGTGCCAGCAGTTTACCCCAAACGGACAGGGGGCCAGCTAGGACTGAAGCTTTCTTT
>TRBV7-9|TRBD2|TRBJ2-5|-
CASSLPGGETQYF
TGTGCCAGCAGCTTACCGGGAGGAGAGACCCAGTACTTC
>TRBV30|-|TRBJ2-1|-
CAWSAPRWRGYNEQFF
TGTGCCTGGAGTGCCCCCCGGTGGCGAGGATACAATGAGCAGTTCTTC
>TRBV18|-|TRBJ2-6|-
CASSQLGLSSGANVLTF
TGTGCCAGCTCCCAACTAGGCCTTAGCTCTGGGGCCAACGTCCTGACTTTC
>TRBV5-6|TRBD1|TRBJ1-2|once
CASSGGQAQINYGYTF
TGTGCCAGCAGCGGGGGACAGGCCCAGATTAACTATGGCTACACCTTC
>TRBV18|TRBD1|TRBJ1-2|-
CASSATGEDGYTF
TGTGCCAGCTCAGCGACAGGGGAGGATGGCTACACCTTC
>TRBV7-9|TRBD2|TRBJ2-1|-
CASSLGGGPYNEQFF
TGTGCCAGCAGCTTAGGCGGGGGGCCTTACAATGAGCAGTTCTTC
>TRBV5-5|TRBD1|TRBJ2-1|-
CASSSGTAPNYNEQFF
TGTGCCAGCAGCTCGGGGACAGCCCCCAACTACAATGAGCAGTTCTTC
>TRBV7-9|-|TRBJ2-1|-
CPSSYSGTSSSYNEQFF
TGTCCCAGCAGCTACTCCGGGACTTCAAGCTCCTACAATGAGCAGTTCTTC
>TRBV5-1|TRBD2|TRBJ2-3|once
CASSSGLAVSTDTQYF
TGCGCCAGCAGCTCGGGACTAGCGGTTAGCACAGATACGCAGTATTTT
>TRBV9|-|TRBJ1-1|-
CASSGRTDLNTEAFF
TGTGCCAGCAGCGGGCGGACAGACCTGAACACTGAAGCTTTCTTT
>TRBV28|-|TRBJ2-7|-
CASRRNYQSYEQYF
TGTGCCAGCAGAAGGAACTATCAATCCTACGAGCAGTACTTC
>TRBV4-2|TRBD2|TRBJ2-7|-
CASSQGLAGGPTYEQYF
TGTGCCAGCAGCCAAGGACTAGCGGGAGGACCTACCTACGAGCAGTACTTC
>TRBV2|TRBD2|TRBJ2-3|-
CASSVRASGNTQYF
TGTGCCAGCAGTGTTAGGGCTAGCGGTAATACGCAGTATTTT
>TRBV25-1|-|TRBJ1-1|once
CASSEIQGGTEAFF
TGTGCCAGCAGTGAGATACAGGGTGGCACTGAAGCTTTCTTT
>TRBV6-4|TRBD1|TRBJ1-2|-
CASSDSAQGIYGYTF
TGTGCCAGCAGTGACTCGGCACAGGGGATCTATGGCTACACCTTC
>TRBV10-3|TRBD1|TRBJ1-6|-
CAIKPTGASAYNSPLHF
TGTGCCATCAAGCCAACAGGGGCAAGTGCGTATAATTCCCCCCTCCACTTT